This TCR beta chain was sequenced in a study of early T cells in non-severe SARS-CoV-2 infection. Study-wide background: Sequencing input comprised bulk RNA from unsorted whole blood; chain pairing was not available.

Trimming cost V 6 bases and J 2 bases; bases outside gene matches: 6. The CDR3 is made up of 14 amino acids. The germline gives CDR1 MDHEN, CDR2 SYDVKM. Researchers tagged individual cDNA molecules with unique molecular identifiers. MiXCR, run by TCRdb on the 5' RACE reads, gives a single entry per CDR3 protein. The sample shows tens of thousands of distinct CDR3 sequences, approximately 8.9% of them seen only once. The chain uses TRBV28 and TRBJ2-7, with TRBD1 matching over 8 bases. Sequenced input: whole blood. The TCR originated in an adult who was a healthcare worker with PCR-confirmed SARS-CoV-2 infection or an uninfected control (not recorded which). CDR3 sequence (DNA): TGTGCCAGCAGCTCGACAGGGGACGCCTACGAGCAGTACTTC. It encodes CASSSTGDAYEQYF.